The 29 T cell receptor beta chains below come from one sample, sequenced in a study of blood T cell repertoires in COVID-19. Produced via immunoSEQ multiplex PCR; TCRdb's table is partial and in-frame only. The table includes 120,000 or so clones, 75% to 85% detected once. The sample was peripheral blood. The receptors here all came from a man aged 35 to 55 with active or convalescent COVID-19.

This clone was seen a handful of times. The chain has TRBV27 and TRBJ1-4; D is perhaps TRBD1 (5 bases). V dropped 2 bases and J dropped 7 bases, with 8 bases sitting between them. Germline values: CDR1 MNHEY, CDR2 SMNVEV (reference sequence). CDR3 length: 13 residues. CDR3 nucleotide sequence: TGTGCCAGCAGTTTACGCAGGGCTGAAAAACTGTTTTTT. Translated: CASSLRRAEKLFF.

This clone was seen once. The chain carries TRBV5-5 and TRBJ1-6; tentative D call: TRBD1 (6 bases). V was pared by 0 bases and J by 10 bases, with 17 bases between. This CDR3 has 16 amino acids. Germline loops: CDR1 SGHKS, CDR2 YYEKEE (reference sequence). The CDR3 nucleotides read TGTGCCAGCAGCTTGGGGTTGGGGCAGGGGAAGTCACCCCTCCACTTT. Amino acids: CASSLGLGQGKSPLHF. The full variable domain, completed using reference TRBV5-5 and TRBJ1-6, is DAGVTQSPTHLIKTRGQQVTLRCSPISGHKSVSWYQQVLGQGPQFIFQYYEKEERGRGNFPDRFSARQFPNYSSELNVNALLLGDSALYLCASSLGLGQGKSPLHFGNGTRLTVT.

The chain employs TRBV5-6 and TRBJ2-3, with 11 nucleotides matching TRBD2. The V and J ends lost 6 bases and 2 bases, in that order; junction bases with no gene match: 8. The CDR3 covers 16 residues. Germline V lookup: CDR1 SGHDT, CDR2 YYEEEE. DNA for the CDR3: TGTGCCAGCATCCAACTAGCGGGAGTGATCACAGATACGCAGTATTTT. Its protein is CASIQLAGVITDTQYF.

The chain joins TRBV2 to TRBJ2-5; no firm D call. CDR3 length: 12 amino acids. Germline-derived CDR1 and CDR2 are SNHLY and FYNNEI. Trimming left V 3 bases short and J 2 bases short, with 4 bases between. Here the CDR3 reads CASSDRQETQYF. The CDR3 DNA follows: TGTGCCAGCAGTGACAGACAAGAGACCCAGTACTTC.

This clone was picked up a small number of times. The chain is built from TRBV13 and TRBJ2-5, with 9 bases that match TRBD1. CDR1 PRHDT and CDR2 FYEKMQ come from the germline V gene (reference sequence). This CDR3 contains 15 residues. The trim removed 0 bases at V and 2 bases at J, leaving 1 base unmatched. The CDR3 bases are TGTGCCAGCAGCTTAGGGACAGGGGGGCAAGAGACCCAGTACTTC. Translating it yields CASSLGTGGQETQYF.

The V gene is TRBV28, the J gene TRBJ2-3; D call uncertain. V was cut by 5 bases and J by 13 bases, with 10 bases left in between. The CDR3 runs to 10 residues. Germline V gene sequence: CDR1 MDHEN, CDR2 SYDVKM. The CDR3 sequence is CASSLRGEYF. The CDR3 DNA is TGTGCCAGCAGTCTCCGCGGCGAGTATTTT.

This chain uses TRBV6-5 with TRBJ2-2; D is unresolved. CDR3 length: 15 residues. From germline, CDR1 is MNHEY and CDR2 SVGAGI. V shed 6 bases and J shed 3 bases, with 14 bases lying between them. DNA of the CDR3: TGTGCCAGCAGAAGCAGGCCTTGGGACACCGGGGAGCTGTTTTTT. This encodes CASRSRPWDTGELFF.

Comments on this clone: The junction does not match germline at one end; this may be a read error. The chain uses TRBV6-5 and TRBJ1-1; a possible D gene is TRBD1 (6 bases). CDR3 length: 12 amino acids. Looked up from germline, CDR1 is MNHEY and CDR2 is SVGAGI. The CDR3 reads CVSGQGLSEAFF. CDR3 coding DNA: TGTGTCAGCGGTCAGGGGCTGAGTGAAGCTTTCTTT.

CDR3 loop: CASSTPGSSLYEQYF. CDR3 bases: TGTGCCAGCAGCACACCGGGATCCTCCCTCTACGAGCAGTACTTC. The rearrangement uses TRBV5-4 and TRBJ2-7, with D perhaps matching TRBD2 (5 bases). The CDR3 loop spans 15 amino acids. The V end lost 4 bases, the J end lost 3 bases, and 17 bases lay between the germline ends. Germline V gene lookup returns CDR1 SGHNT and CDR2 YYREEE (reference sequence).

This clone came up a few times. The CDR3 region has the DNA TGTGCCAGCAGCCCCCAGCGTGACAGGTCCTACAATGAGCAGTTCTTC. It encodes CASSPQRDRSYNEQFF. The chain has TRBV7-9 and TRBJ2-1, with D maybe TRBD1 (6 bases). In germline, CDR1 is SEHNR, CDR2 FQNEAQ (reference sequence). The CDR3 is 16 amino acids. With 5 bases removed from V and 1 base from J, the gap between germline ends came to 15 bases.

This chain connects TRBV24-1 to TRBJ1-2; a weak D match, TRBD1 (6 bases). Looked up from germline, CDR1 is KGHDR and CDR2 is SFDVKD. Trimming cost V 7 bases and J 6 bases, with 11 bases left between them. The CDR3 spans 12 residues. As DNA, the CDR3 is TGTGCCACCAGGGACAGAGTCCATGGCTACACCTTC. It codes for CATRDRVHGYTF.

This clone was seen only once. The chain combines TRBV13 with TRBJ1-1, with D tentatively TRBD1 (5 bases). The germline V and J ends were trimmed by 1 base and 5 bases, with 11 bases remaining between them. This CDR3 is 14 amino acids long. Germline V CDR1 and CDR2: PRHDT, FYEKMQ (reference sequence). CDR3 coding DNA: TGTGCCAGCAGCTTAGAAAGGGAGGGGACTGAAGCTTTCTTT. Encoded protein: CASSLEREGTEAFF.

In its sample, this clone was seen a few times. The chain has TRBV3-1 (or the pseudogene TRBV3-2) and TRBJ1-6; 9 bases fit TRBD1. J gave up 7 bases and V 1 base, and 5 bases lay outside the gene matches. The CDR3 totals 16 residues. Germline V gives CDR1 LGHDT, CDR2 YNNKEL (reference sequence). Here the CDR3 DNA reads TGTGCCAGCAGCCAAGGCGCCGGGACAGGGAATTCACCCCTCCACTTT. It translates to CASSQGAGTGNSPLHF.

The V and J genes are TRBV6-5 and TRBJ2-3; D is unclear. V was trimmed by 2 bases and J by 4 bases, leaving 13 bases between them. There are 15 residues in the CDR3. Germline CDR1 is MNHEY and CDR2 is SVGAGI. CDR3 region: CASSYGPSPADTQYF. The CDR3 region has the DNA TGTGCCAGCAGTTACGGGCCATCCCCAGCAGATACGCAGTATTTT.

The chain employs TRBV7-2 and TRBJ2-3; D gene uncertain. The germline V and J ends were trimmed by 0 bases and 1 base, with 8 bases remaining between them. CDR1 and CDR2 (germline): SGHTA, FQGNSA. The length of the CDR3 is 15 residues. Here the CDR3 reads CASSLAAARTDTQYF. CDR3 nucleotides: TGTGCCAGCAGCTTAGCGGCGGCGCGCACAGATACGCAGTATTTT.

This clone has just a few counts. This sequence joins TRBV6-5 and TRBJ1-1, with D perhaps TRBD1 (6 bases). V lost 6 bases, J lost 1 base, and 15 bases lay in between. This CDR3 has 15 residues. Germline CDR1 is MNHEY and CDR2 is SVGAGI. CDR3 DNA: TGTGCCAGCAGGGACACTCCGGGACAGAACACTGAAGCTTTCTTT. This gives the protein CASRDTPGQNTEAFF.

DNA for the CDR3: TGCAGCGCATATATACAGGGAGCGCCATGGGGGGGCTACACCTTC. It codes for CSAYIQGAPWGGYTF. The chain joins TRBV29-1 to TRBJ1-2, with D maybe TRBD1 (6 bases). Germline values: CDR1 SQVTM, CDR2 ANQGSEA. Trimming stripped 7 bases from V and 8 bases from J, with 26 bases between. The CDR3 covers 15 residues.

The rearrangement joins TRBV4-2 to TRBJ1-2, with 9 bases fitting TRBD1. The CDR3 runs to 17 residues. The junction had 15 bases not matched to a gene; V was cut back by 4 bases and J by 6 bases. Germline V lookup: CDR1 LGHNA, CDR2 YNFKEQ. The CDR3 nucleotides read TGTGCCAGCAGCCCCGCCCCCGGGACAGGGTTCATCGATGGCTACACCTTC. Protein: CASSPAPGTGFIDGYTF.

This clone was detected only once. The chain couples TRBV5-6 to TRBJ2-1, with 9 bases aligning to TRBD1. CDR1 is SGHDT, CDR2 YYEEEE, per germline. The CDR3 consists of 16 residues. The J segment lost 4 bases and the V segment lost 4 bases, leaving 9 bases of the junction unmatched. The CDR3 protein is CASSRFRDRVYNEQFF. In nucleotides, the CDR3 is TGTGCCAGCAGCCGATTCCGGGACAGGGTGTACAATGAGCAGTTCTTC. The variable domain in full, with the rest retrieved from reference TRBV5-6 and TRBJ2-1, is DAGVTQSPTHLIKTRGQQVTLRCSPKSGHDTVSWYQQALGQGPQFIFQYYEEEERQRGNFPDRFSGHQFPNYSSELNVNALLLGDSALYLCASSRFRDRVYNEQFFGPGTRLTVL.

The chain recombines TRBV5-1 with TRBJ1-2; 11 bases line up with TRBD1. The CDR3 spans 15 residues. Looked up from germline, CDR1 is SGHRS and CDR2 is YFSETQ. The trim removed 4 bases at V and 8 bases at J, leaving 10 bases unmatched. CDR3 in amino acids: CASSPRTGGFSGYTF. CDR3 in DNA: TGCGCCAGCAGCCCCAGGACAGGGGGCTTTTCCGGCTACACCTTC. Using reference TRBV5-1 and TRBJ1-2 for the parts outside the CDR3, the full variable domain is KAGVTQTPRYLIKTRGQQVTLSCSPISGHRSVSWYQQTPGQGLQFLFEYFSETQRNKGNFPGRFSGRQFSNSRSEMNVSTLELGDSALYLCASSPRTGGFSGYTFGSGTRLTVV.

The V call is TRBV5-1, the J call TRBJ2-7, with 8 bases that match TRBD1. CDR1 SGHRS and CDR2 YFSETQ come from the germline V gene. The V segment lost 9 bases and the J segment 1 base; nucleotides outside the gene matches: 12. This CDR3 is 15 amino acids long. The CDR3 DNA follows: TGCGCCACCCACCCCGGACAGGGAGGATCCTACGAGCAGTACTTC. As protein: CATHPGQGGSYEQYF.

V is TRBV2 and J is TRBJ2-1; 7 positions agree with TRBD2. Germline CDR1 and CDR2: SNHLY and FYNNEI. There are 15 residues in the CDR3. J lost 4 bases, V lost 1 base, and 4 bases had no gene match. As DNA, the CDR3 is TGTGCCAGCAGTGAAGATCGCGGGGGATACAATGAGCAGTTCTTC. Translation: CASSEDRGGYNEQFF.

The chain combines TRBV9 with TRBJ2-1; 9 bases agree with TRBD1. The CDR3 is 15 amino acids. J was trimmed by 8 bases and V by 0 bases; bases with no gene match: 6. The germline gives CDR1 SGDLS, CDR2 YYNGEE. This CDR3 reads CASSVDGTGTDEQFF. In nucleotides, the CDR3 is TGTGCCAGCAGCGTAGATGGGACAGGGACCGATGAGCAGTTCTTC.

This chain uses TRBV4-2 with TRBJ1-1; TRBD1 matches 10 bases. The CDR3 runs to 16 residues. Germline V gene data show CDR1 as LGHNA and CDR2 as YNFKEQ. V lost 4 bases, J lost 4 bases, and 9 bases stayed unmatched. CDR3 amino acids: CASSRGTGDWGTEAFF. CDR3 DNA sequence: TGTGCCAGCAGCCGAGGGACAGGGGACTGGGGCACTGAAGCTTTCTTT.

This clone appeared once. The gene calls are TRBV16 and TRBJ1-6; D not certain. V dropped 4 bases and J dropped 8 bases, with 15 bases sitting between them. The CDR3 contains 15 residues. Per the germline V gene, CDR1 is KGHSY and CDR2 is FQNENV. CDR3 bases: TGTGCCAGCAGCCTAGATGGACTGGCCCATTCACCCCTCCACTTT. Its protein product is CASSLDGLAHSPLHF.

The chain employs TRBV28 and TRBJ2-1; 7 bases line up with TRBD2. The germline V gene encodes CDR1 MDHEN and CDR2 SYDVKM. The J segment lost 7 bases and the V segment lost 7 bases, leaving 10 bases of the junction unmatched. The CDR3 has 14 residues. In DNA form, the CDR3 reads TGTGCCAGCACCTTACCGGGACTACTTAATGAGCAGTTCTTC. Encoded protein: CASTLPGLLNEQFF.

This clone was found a few times. The chain is built from TRBV3-1 (or the pseudogene TRBV3-2) and TRBJ1-6, with D uncertain. Germline CDR1 LGHDT, CDR2 YNNKEL (reference sequence). The CDR3 length is 16 residues. The ends were cut back, 7 bases at V and 0 bases at J, with 13 bases in the middle. The CDR3 coding sequence is TGTGCCAGCACCTTTAAAGGGAGCTCCTATAATTCACCCCTCCACTTT. Translation: CASTFKGSSYNSPLHF.

A few counts support this clone. Here the CDR3 reads CASRAGAETQYF. CDR3 DNA sequence: TGCGCCAGCAGAGCGGGAGCAGAGACCCAGTACTTC. The genes are TRBV5-1 and TRBJ2-5, with 8 bases aligning to TRBD2. Germline V gene data show CDR1 as SGHRS and CDR2 as YFSETQ. The CDR3 extends over 12 amino acids. V shed 5 bases and J 4 bases; nucleotides not matched to a gene: 1.

The chain recombines TRBV18 with TRBJ2-7, with D unresolved. In germline, CDR1 is KGHSH, CDR2 LQKENI. Trimming removed 3 bases from V and 0 bases from J, with 9 bases in between. The CDR3 loop spans 14 amino acids. The CDR3 spells CASSPNPSSYEQYF. The CDR3 DNA reads as TGTGCCAGCTCACCGAATCCTAGCTCCTACGAGCAGTACTTC.